These 18 T cell receptor beta chains were sequenced from one sample in a study of T cell responses to AZD1222 COVID-19 vaccine. Assay: immunoSEQ multiplex PCR; the TCRdb copy retains only in-frame clones and omits some. The sample yields around 180,000 clones, 85% to 90% seen once. The material was peripheral blood, obtained 28 days after the second AZD1222 dose. These receptors all stem from an adult who received the AZD1222 COVID-19 vaccine.

This chain links TRBV3-1 (or the pseudogene TRBV3-2) with TRBJ1-6; D gene unclear. From germline, CDR1 is LGHDT and CDR2 YNNKEL (reference sequence). The CDR3 has 15 residues. V was clipped by 2 bases and J by 0 bases, with 5 bases between them. The CDR3 sequence: CASSQQSSYNSPLHF. CDR3 bases: TGTGCCAGCAGCCAACAGAGCTCCTATAATTCACCCCTCCACTTT.

The chain has TRBV11-1 and TRBJ2-2, with D perhaps being TRBD1 or TRBD2 (6 bases each). CDR1 and CDR2 (germline): SGHAT, FQDESV (reference sequence). V was pared by 1 base and J by 3 bases, with 9 bases between. This CDR3 has 15 residues. For the CDR3, the DNA is TGTGCCAGCAGCTTAGGTCGGGGGCACACCGGGGAGCTGTTTTTT. Residues: CASSLGRGHTGELFF.

The chain carries TRBV7-9 and TRBJ2-5; D ambiguous. The CDR3 is 14 amino acids. The germline V and J ends were trimmed by 4 bases and 0 bases, with 9 bases remaining between them. The V gene's germline CDR1 is SEHNR and CDR2 FQNEAQ (reference sequence). The CDR3 spells CASSSGEYQETQYF. The CDR3 nucleotides read TGTGCCAGCAGCTCCGGAGAGTACCAAGAGACCCAGTACTTC.

In DNA form, the CDR3 reads TGTGCCAGCAGTCCATCCGGGAGTAGCAATCAGCCCCAGCATTTT. This translates into CASSPSGSSNQPQHF. The rearrangement links TRBV7-6 to TRBJ1-5; no clear D. Germline loops: CDR1 SGHVS, CDR2 FNYEAQ. Trimming cost V 6 bases and J 0 bases, with 12 bases left between them. The CDR3 extends over 15 amino acids.

The rearrangement uses TRBV19 and TRBJ2-3, with D unresolved. Deletions cut 5 bases from V and 7 bases from J, with 7 bases between. The CDR3 totals 11 residues. CDR1 is LNHDA and CDR2 is SQIVND in the germline V gene (reference sequence). The chain's CDR3 is CASSDLNTQYF. CDR3 DNA sequence: TGTGCCAGTAGTGACTTGAATACGCAGTATTTT.

This chain links TRBV21-1 with TRBJ2-1; TRBD2, the D gene given by the table, was not confirmed from the DNA. TRBV21-1 is annotated as a pseudogene. The CDR3 is 15 residues long. The CDR3 protein is CASSKGGRAYNEQFF. DNA of the CDR3: TGTGCCAGCAGCAAGGGCGGGAGAGCCTACAATGAGCAGTTCTTC.

The chain carries TRBV18 and TRBJ2-1; TRBD1 is a possible D gene (6 bases). Germline CDR1 KGHSH, CDR2 LQKENI. This CDR3 is built from 15 residues. Trimming removed 6 bases at V and 2 bases at J, with 14 bases between. CDR3 sequence: CASSPPRGPYNEQFF. For the CDR3, the DNA is TGTGCCAGCTCCCCTCCCAGGGGCCCCTACAATGAGCAGTTCTTC.

The V call is TRBV4-2, the J call TRBJ2-3; D perhaps matches TRBD2 (5 bases). Germline V lookup: CDR1 LGHNA, CDR2 YNFKEQ. The CDR3 is 12 residues long. V was pared by 1 base and J by 10 bases, with 9 bases between. CDR3 nucleotide sequence: TGTGCCAGCAGCCAAGGGACTTCTCCGCAGTATTTT. Encoded protein: CASSQGTSPQYF.

The V gene is TRBV10-3, the J gene TRBJ1-1, with D maybe TRBD1 (5 bases). The V gene's germline CDR1 is ENHRY and CDR2 SYGVKD. There are 13 residues in the CDR3. V was trimmed by 7 bases and J by 1 base, leaving 10 bases between them. CDR3 residues: CAITLGRNTEAFF. In DNA, the CDR3 is TGTGCCATCACCCTGGGACGGAACACTGAAGCTTTCTTT.

This chain links TRBV7-3 with TRBJ2-1; TRBD2 matches 10 bases. From germline, CDR1 is SGHTA and CDR2 FQGTGA. The CDR3 consists of 14 residues. J gave up 8 bases and V 5 bases, and 6 bases lay outside the gene matches. The CDR3 loop reads CASSPSGSTYEQFF. The CDR3, as DNA: TGTGCCAGCAGCCCTAGCGGGAGTACGTATGAGCAGTTCTTC. Complete variable domain (other parts from reference TRBV7-3 and TRBJ2-1): GAGVSQTPSNKVTEKGKYVELRCDPISGHTALYWYRQSLGQGPEFLIYFQGTGAADDSGLPNDRFFAVRPEGSVSTLKIQRTERGDSAVYLCASSPSGSTYEQFFGPGTRLTVL.

The chain recombines TRBV3-1 (or the pseudogene TRBV3-2) with TRBJ2-7; D gene unclear. Germline-derived CDR1 and CDR2 are LGHDT and YNNKEL (reference sequence). Trimming shortened V by 3 bases and J by 6 bases, and 12 bases separated the two germline ends. The CDR3 is made up of 13 amino acids. CDR3 sequence: CASSHRPQREQYF. For the CDR3, the DNA is TGTGCCAGCAGCCATCGACCCCAGCGCGAGCAGTACTTC.

This clone was recorded a few times. The V gene is TRBV9, the J gene TRBJ2-7, with D unresolved. CDR1 is SGDLS, CDR2 YYNGEE, per germline. This CDR3 spans 13 amino acids. Trimming left V 0 bases short and J 2 bases short, with 6 bases between. CDR3 sequence reads: CASSVDSPYEQYF. Written as DNA, the CDR3 is TGTGCCAGCAGCGTAGATAGCCCCTACGAGCAGTACTTC.

The chain carries TRBV28 and TRBJ2-7; 7 positions agree with TRBD1. This CDR3 has 15 residues. V shed 3 bases and J 2 bases; nucleotides not matched to a gene: 7. CDR1 and CDR2 from the germline V gene are MDHEN and SYDVKM. CDR3 region: CASSLVRTGTYEQYF. For the CDR3, the DNA is TGTGCCAGCAGTTTGGTGAGGACAGGCACCTACGAGCAGTACTTC.

The V and J genes are TRBV7-2 and TRBJ2-3; no clear D. The CDR3 runs to 14 residues. Germline V gene data show CDR1 as SGHTA and CDR2 as FQGNSA. The germline V and J ends were trimmed by 5 bases and 1 base, with 10 bases remaining between them. CDR3 nucleotide sequence: TGTGCCAGCAGCCCGGGTTTTGGCACAGATACGCAGTATTTT. It codes for CASSPGFGTDTQYF.

This chain connects TRBV19 to TRBJ2-6, with no clear D. The CDR3 totals 17 residues. Per germline, CDR1 LNHDA and CDR2 SQIVND (reference sequence). V was shortened by 2 bases and J by 0 bases, with 11 bases between the two germline ends. DNA of the CDR3: TGTGCCAGTAGTATAAGCAGGCACAGCTCTGGGGCCAACGTCCTGACTTTC. Protein product: CASSISRHSSGANVLTF.

The V call is TRBV10-3, the J call TRBJ2-3; a weak D match, TRBD2 (5 bases). CDR1 is ENHRY, CDR2 SYGVKD, per germline. The CDR3 consists of 14 residues. Trimming removed 4 bases from V and 0 bases from J, with 8 bases in between. CDR3 amino acids: CAISGAESTDTQYF. In DNA form, the CDR3 reads TGTGCCATCAGTGGAGCGGAAAGCACAGATACGCAGTATTTT.

The genes are TRBV30 and TRBJ1-2, with D possibly matching TRBD1 (6 bases). The germline CDR1 and CDR2 sequences are GTSNPN and SVGIG (reference sequence). V was shortened by 2 bases and J by 4 bases, with 11 bases between the two germline ends. The CDR3 extends over 13 amino acids. The CDR3 loop is CAWSNRVIYGYTF. CDR3 coding DNA: TGTGCCTGGAGTAACAGGGTGATCTATGGCTACACCTTC. The whole variable domain, filled in from reference TRBV30 and TRBJ1-2, reads SQTIHQWPATLVQPVGSPLSLECTVEGTSNPNLYWYRQAAGRGLQLLFYSVGIGQISSEVPQNLSASRPQDRQFILSSKKLLLSDSGFYLCAWSNRVIYGYTFGSGTRLTVV.

V usage is TRBV30 and J usage is TRBJ2-5; D is perhaps TRBD1 (5 bases). This CDR3 has 13 residues. Germline CDR1 reads GTSNPN; CDR2 reads SVGIG (reference sequence). Deletions cut 0 bases from V and 4 bases from J, with 9 bases between. DNA for the CDR3: TGTGCCTGGAGTGTACAGGCGGCAGAGACCCAGTACTTC. Protein product: CAWSVQAAETQYF.